A single sample gave rise to the 20 T cell receptor beta chains below, sequenced in a study of cytomegalovirus exposure and HLA in healthy donors. The assay was immunoSEQ multiplex PCR, and TCRdb's table has in-frame clones only and misses some. The profile shows fewer than 200,000 clones, about nine tenths of them singletons. Sequenced material: PBMCs. The receptors originated from a woman aged 18-29 years in good health and CMV-seropositive.

This rearrangement joins TRBV7-9 to TRBJ2-7; no clear D gene. Germline CDR1 and CDR2: SEHNR and FQNEAQ (reference sequence). Trimming pared 2 bases from V and 2 bases from J, leaving 7 bases between. The CDR3 sequence is 13 residues long. The CDR3 DNA reads as TGTGCCAGCAGCTTATCAGGCGCCTACGAGCAGTACTTC. This sequence encodes CASSLSGAYEQYF. The full variable domain, its missing parts supplied by reference TRBV7-9 and TRBJ2-7, is DTGVSQNPRHKITKRGQNVTFRCDPISEHNRLYWYRQTLGQGPEFLTYFQNEAQLEKSRLLSDRFSAERPKGSFSTLEIQRTEQGDSAMYLCASSLSGAYEQYFGPGTRLTVT.

V usage is TRBV15 and J usage is TRBJ1-2, with a tentative D call TRBD1 (5 bases). Germline loops: CDR1 LNHNV, CDR2 YYDKDF (reference sequence). V was pared by 0 bases and J by 5 bases, with 7 bases between. The CDR3 totals 13 residues. CDR3 protein: CATSRDPGYGYTF. The CDR3 DNA is TGTGCCACCAGCAGAGATCCAGGGTATGGCTACACCTTC.

The rearrangement uses TRBV29-1 and TRBJ2-1, with TRBD2 matching 8 bases. With V trimmed by 7 bases and J by 4 bases, 6 bases remained unmatched. Germline V gene lookup returns CDR1 SQVTM and CDR2 ANQGSEA. The CDR3 consists of 13 residues. Here the CDR3 DNA reads TGCAGCGCAGCACTAGCGGCTTACAATGAGCAGTTCTTC. It codes for CSAALAAYNEQFF.

The chain employs TRBV13 and TRBJ1-2; 7 positions match TRBD1. The germline CDR1 and CDR2 sequences are PRHDT and FYEKMQ (reference sequence). There are 17 residues in the CDR3. Unmatched junction bases numbered 13, after V lost 5 bases and J lost 1 base. The CDR3 region has the DNA TGTGCCAGCAGCGACAAACCCGGGACAGTGTTTAACTATGGCTACACCTTC. This gives the protein CASSDKPGTVFNYGYTF. The variable domain in full, completed from reference TRBV13 and TRBJ1-2, reads AAGVIQSPRHLIKEKRETATLKCYPIPRHDTVYWYQQGPGQDPQFLISFYEKMQSDKGSIPDRFSAQQFSDYHSELNMSSLELGDSALYFCASSDKPGTVFNYGYTFGSGTRLTVV.

The V gene is TRBV23-1, the J gene TRBJ1-5, with 10 bases aligning to TRBD1. TRBV23-1 is recorded as an ORF, its role being uncertain. The V and J ends lost 3 bases and 5 bases, in that order; junction bases with no gene match: 22. CDR3 length equals 21 residues. The CDR3 region is CASSHSTGGGEDPLVDQPQHF. The CDR3 coding sequence is TGCGCCAGCAGTCACTCGACAGGGGGCGGAGAGGATCCCCTTGTGGATCAGCCCCAGCATTTT.

This clone turned up a few times. The chain combines TRBV4-3 with TRBJ1-5; weak D call: TRBD1 (5 bases). The length of the CDR3 is 15 residues. With 0 bases removed from V and 9 bases from J, the gap between germline ends came to 15 bases. Germline V CDR1 and CDR2: LGHNA, YSLEER. CDR3 nucleotide sequence: TGCGCCAGCAGCCAAGAAAGGAAGGGCGGGGGGCCCCAGCATTTT. Translation: CASSQERKGGGPQHF.

This clone was counted only a few times. The genes are TRBV27 and TRBJ2-2; 12 nucleotides match TRBD2. Trimming cost V 3 bases and J 5 bases; bases outside gene matches: 4. Germline V gene data show CDR1 as MNHEY and CDR2 as SMNVEV (reference sequence). This CDR3 contains 16 residues. CDR3 loop: CASSFWLAGGTGELFF. The CDR3, as DNA: TGTGCCAGCAGTTTTTGGCTAGCGGGAGGGACCGGGGAGCTGTTTTTT.

This clone was detected only a few times. The V and J genes are TRBV6-4 and TRBJ2-3; 9 bases map to TRBD2. Germline CDR1 MRHNA, CDR2 SNTAGT. The trim removed 0 bases at V and 2 bases at J, leaving 3 bases unmatched. This CDR3 contains 16 residues. The CDR3 DNA reads TGTGCCAGCAGTGACTCTGCGGGAGGGGACACAGATACGCAGTATTTT. Protein sequence: CASSDSAGGDTDTQYF.

This chain connects TRBV7-2 to TRBJ2-7; possibly TRBD1 for D (6 bases). The CDR3 is 15 amino acids. V lost 5 bases, J lost 1 base, and 15 bases lay in between. Per the germline V gene, CDR1 is SGHTA and CDR2 is FQGNSA. The CDR3 reads CASSLSGTKSYEQYF. The CDR3 bases are TGTGCCAGCAGCCTCTCCGGGACAAAGTCCTACGAGCAGTACTTC.

V is TRBV6-1 and J is TRBJ2-7, with TRBD2 as a possible D gene (5 bases). The CDR3 has 13 residues. Looked up from germline, CDR1 is MNHNS and CDR2 is SASEGT. Between the trimmed V and J ends, which lost 10 bases and 2 bases, there was a span of 15 bases. This chain's CDR3 is CATLLVVPYEQYF. CDR3 in DNA: TGTGCCACTCTACTAGTCGTTCCCTACGAGCAGTACTTC.

The chain uses TRBV19 and TRBJ2-7; 7 bases are a match to TRBD1. The CDR3 sequence is 14 residues long. Germline V gene data show CDR1 as LNHDA and CDR2 as SQIVND (reference sequence). The V and J ends lost 6 bases and 2 bases, in that order; junction bases with no gene match: 7. CDR3 nucleotide sequence: TGTGCCAGTAGGCCCCCGGGACAGCCCTACGAGCAGTACTTC. Residues: CASRPPGQPYEQYF.

The chain couples TRBV4-3 to TRBJ1-1; D uncertain. This CDR3 spans 14 amino acids. CDR1 is LGHNA, CDR2 YSLEER, per germline. Deletions cut 0 bases from V and 3 bases from J, with 8 bases between. CDR3 loop: CASSQDIEDTEAFF. The CDR3 DNA is TGCGCCAGCAGCCAAGATATAGAGGACACTGAAGCTTTCTTT.

The rearrangement links TRBV2 to TRBJ1-1; 7 bases are a match to TRBD1. This CDR3 has 13 amino acids. V gave up 6 bases and J gave up 4 bases; unmatched junction bases: 5. CDR1 SNHLY and CDR2 FYNNEI come from the germline V gene. CDR3: CASRTGRSTEAFF. In DNA, the CDR3 is TGTGCCAGCAGGACAGGGAGGAGCACTGAAGCTTTCTTT.

The J gene is TRBJ1-4, the V gene TRBV28, with 9 bases that match TRBD1. Germline V gene lookup returns CDR1 MDHEN and CDR2 SYDVKM. CDR3 length equals 15 residues. The J segment lost 7 bases and the V segment lost 3 bases, leaving 6 bases of the junction unmatched. The CDR3 loop is CASSLTGTGLEKLFF. For the CDR3, the DNA is TGTGCCAGCAGTTTGACCGGGACAGGGCTTGAAAAACTGTTTTTT. Looking up the rest from reference TRBV28 and TRBJ1-4 gives the full variable domain: DVKVTQSSRYLVKRTGEKVFLECVQDMDHENMFWYRQDPGLGLRLIYFSYDVKMKEKGDIPEGYSVSREKKERFSLILESASTNQTSMYLCASSLTGTGLEKLFFGSGTQLSVL.

The gene calls are TRBV6-4 and TRBJ2-2, with TRBD2 matching 8 bases. The CDR3 spans 13 residues. CDR1 is MRHNA and CDR2 is SNTAGT in the germline V gene. V gave up 5 bases and J gave up 4 bases; unmatched junction bases: 0. The DNA of the CDR3 is TGTGCCAGCAGTAGCGGGAGCACCGGGGAGCTGTTTTTT. Protein: CASSSGSTGELFF.

The chain employs TRBV9 and TRBJ2-5, with 15 bases that match TRBD2. The CDR3 totals 15 residues. Per the germline V gene, CDR1 is SGDLS and CDR2 is YYNGEE. Trimming at V came to 2 bases and at J to 5 bases, leaving 1 base not matched to a gene. CDR3 in DNA: TGTGCCAGCAGCGTTGGGACTAGCGGGAGGGAGACCCAGTACTTC. Translation gives CASSVGTSGRETQYF. Full variable domain (rest looked up from reference TRBV9 and TRBJ2-5): DSGVTQTPKHLITATGQRVTLRCSPRSGDLSVYWYQQSLDQGLQFLIQYYNGEERAKGNILERFSAQQFPDLHSELNLSSLELGDSALYFCASSVGTSGRETQYFGPGTRLLVL.

In regard to this clone: Other DNA sequences of this sample code for an identical CDR3. This rearrangement joins TRBV5-1 to TRBJ2-2; D is ambiguous. This CDR3 comprises 14 residues. Germline lookup yields CDR1 SGHRS and CDR2 YFSETQ. V was trimmed by 2 bases and J by 1 base, leaving 6 bases between them. The CDR3 DNA reads as TGCGCCAGCAGCTTAGGCGGGAACACCGGGGAGCTGTTTTTT. This sequence encodes CASSLGGNTGELFF. The entire variable domain, with the rest obtained from reference TRBV5-1 and TRBJ2-2, is as follows: KAGVTQTPRYLIKTRGQQVTLSCSPISGHRSVSWYQQTPGQGLQFLFEYFSETQRNKGNFPGRFSGRQFSNSRSEMNVSTLELGDSALYLCASSLGGNTGELFFGEGSRLTVL.

The rearrangement joins TRBV2 to TRBJ2-7; D is possibly TRBD2 (5 bases). Germline CDR1 and CDR2: SNHLY and FYNNEI. The CDR3 spans 15 residues. With 5 bases removed from V and 0 bases from J, the gap between germline ends came to 14 bases. CDR3 DNA sequence: TGTGCCAGCAGTCAGAGACTATCGAGCTCCTACGAGCAGTACTTC. As protein: CASSQRLSSSYEQYF.

V is TRBV6-6 and J is TRBJ2-5, with D possibly matching TRBD1 (6 bases). The CDR3 contains 15 residues. The germline gives CDR1 MNHNY, CDR2 SVGAGI (reference sequence). The V and J ends lost 7 bases and 5 bases respectively, with 20 bases between them. The CDR3 reads CASNLIMGAGETQYF. The CDR3 bases are TGTGCCAGCAACCTAATAATGGGGGCCGGGGAGACCCAGTACTTC.

The chain has TRBV9 and TRBJ2-2; D is unresolved. V was shortened by 0 bases and J by 4 bases, with 4 bases between the two germline ends. The CDR3 spans 13 residues. Looked up from germline, CDR1 is SGDLS and CDR2 is YYNGEE. As DNA, the CDR3 is TGTGCCAGCAGCGTAGGCGGCACCGGGGAGCTGTTTTTT. Translating it yields CASSVGGTGELFF.